The entry below describes one T cell receptor (beta chain). The CDR3 is 13 amino acids. Per the germline V gene, CDR1 is SQVTM and CDR2 is ANQGSEA. Trimming removed 7 bases from V and 0 bases from J, with 12 bases in between. Profiled with immunoSEQ multiplex PCR; TCRdb holds only in-frame clones, not every one. In the table there are tens of thousands of clones, around 73% of which are singletons. These data come from a study of radiotherapy plus CTLA-4 blockade in lung cancer. The source was peripheral blood, collected from a patient treated with radiotherapy plus ipilimumab. The V gene is TRBV29-1, the J gene TRBJ1-2, with D possibly TRBD1 on 6 matching bases. This receptor was identified in a human donor with non-small cell lung cancer who had a complete response to radiotherapy plus ipilimumab. DNA for the CDR3: TGCAGCGCAGGGGACGGAGCTAACTATGGCTACACCTTC. This gives the protein CSAGDGANYGYTF.